Following are 24 T cell receptor beta chains from one sample sequenced in a study of blood T cell repertoires in COVID-19. Profiling relied on immunoSEQ multiplex PCR, and the TCRdb table lists in-frame clones only, not all of them. The table records about 250,000 clones, around 89% of them present only once. Sequencing was done on a sample of peripheral blood. All receptors derive from a woman in her twenties or thirties with COVID-19, enrolled during active disease.

The table lists this clone with a few counts. The chain recombines TRBV4-1 with TRBJ1-2; D call uncertain. Trimming cost V 0 bases and J 3 bases, with 11 bases left between them. The CDR3 is 15 amino acids. Germline V lookup: CDR1 MGHRA, CDR2 YSYEKL. The CDR3 protein is CASSQDRPGDYGYTF. The CDR3 nucleotides are TGCGCCAGCAGCCAAGATCGCCCCGGGGACTATGGCTACACCTTC.

A single count supports this clone. The chain uses TRBV2 and TRBJ1-1, with TRBD1 matching over 7 bases. Germline V CDR1 and CDR2: SNHLY, FYNNEI. With 7 bases clipped from V and 1 base from J, the junction kept 6 bases outside the gene matches. CDR3 size: 14 residues. The CDR3: CASNKGAPNTEAFF. For the CDR3, the DNA is TGTGCCAGCAACAAGGGGGCCCCGAACACTGAAGCTTTCTTT.

The CDR3 DNA sequence: TGCGCCAGCAGCACTCACAGGGGTCCCTCTGGGGCCAACGTCCTGACTTTC. It is translated as CASSTHRGPSGANVLTF. The chain couples TRBV5-1 to TRBJ2-6, with 7 nucleotides matching TRBD1. V trimming: 4 bases; J trimming: 0 bases; junction bases outside the gene matches: 7. Germline V CDR1 and CDR2: SGHRS, YFSETQ. This CDR3 contains 17 residues.

The chain uses TRBV5-1 and TRBJ1-3; TRBD1 aligns across 9 bases. V gave up 4 bases and J gave up 4 bases; unmatched junction bases: 3. Germline V lookup: CDR1 SGHRS, CDR2 YFSETQ. This CDR3 is built from 14 residues. The CDR3 protein is CASSTGTGGNTIYF. The CDR3 DNA reads TGCGCCAGCAGCACGGGGACAGGGGGAAACACCATATATTTT.

This chain joins TRBV6-5 and TRBJ1-1; D gene ambiguous. This CDR3 is 13 amino acids long. In germline, CDR1 is MNHEY, CDR2 SVGAGI. V dropped 5 bases and J dropped 2 bases, with 9 bases sitting between them. Here the CDR3 reads CASSRTVNTEAFF. The CDR3 nucleotides are TGTGCCAGCAGTCGAACAGTCAACACTGAAGCTTTCTTT.

J is TRBJ2-2 and V is TRBV25-1, with TRBD1 as a possible D gene (5 bases). V was trimmed by 4 bases and J by 0 bases, leaving 12 bases between them. Germline V gene data show CDR1 as MGHDK and CDR2 as SYGVNS. The CDR3 runs 16 residues. The CDR3 region is CASSVRQIPNTGELFF. The CDR3 DNA reads TGTGCCAGCAGTGTCCGACAGATACCGAACACCGGGGAGCTGTTTTTT.

The chain links TRBV23-1 to TRBJ2-2; 8 bases fit TRBD1. TRBV23-1 is an open reading frame whose function is uncertain. V lost 5 bases, J lost 3 bases, and 5 bases stayed unmatched. The CDR3 extends over 15 amino acids. The CDR3 sequence is CASSSRTGHTGELFF. CDR3 sequence (DNA): TGCGCCAGCAGTTCCCGGACAGGGCACACCGGGGAGCTGTTTTTT.

This chain connects TRBV6-5 to TRBJ2-7, with D possibly being TRBD1 (6 bases). With 10 bases removed from V and 3 bases from J, the gap between germline ends came to 10 bases. The CDR3 covers 11 residues. In germline, CDR1 is MNHEY, CDR2 SVGAGI. The CDR3 coding sequence is TGTGCCACTACAGGGTACTACGAGCAGTACGTC. It specifies CATTGYYEQYV.

Remarks on this clone: One junction end disagrees with the germline gene, perhaps due to a read error. The J gene is TRBJ2-3, the V gene TRBV7-7, with D maybe TRBD1 (6 bases). The CDR3 runs 14 residues. Looked up from germline, CDR1 is SSHAT and CDR2 is FNYEAQ (reference sequence). The CDR3 nucleotides read TGTGCTAGCAGCTACTCAGGGGACACAGATACGCAGTATTTT. This translates into CASSYSGDTDTQYF.

This clone came up once. The chain joins TRBV29-1 to TRBJ1-1; 12 nucleotides match TRBD1. The CDR3 runs to 16 residues. J gave up 4 bases and V 4 bases, and 10 bases lay outside the gene matches. Germline CDR1 is SQVTM and CDR2 is ANQGSEA. CDR3 nucleotides: TGCAGCGTTGGGGGACAGGGGGCGGCCCGGAGCACTGAAGCTTTCTTT. Translating it yields CSVGGQGAARSTEAFF. Full variable domain (missing parts from reference TRBV29-1 and TRBJ1-1): SAVISQKPSRDICQRGTSLTIQCQVDSQVTMMFWYRQQPGQSLTLIATANQGSEATYESGFVIDKFPISRPNLTFSTLTVSNMSPEDSSIYLCSVGGQGAARSTEAFFGQGTRLTVV.

The chain recombines TRBV28 with TRBJ2-1; D is perhaps TRBD1 (6 bases). The CDR3 runs to 14 residues. The V end was cut by 6 bases, the J end by 3 bases, with 12 bases between. Germline V lookup: CDR1 MDHEN, CDR2 SYDVKM. The chain's CDR3 is CASSPLGGYNEQFF. For the CDR3, the DNA is TGTGCCAGCAGCCCCCTAGGGGGCTACAATGAGCAGTTCTTC.

This clone has just one count. The chain uses TRBV20-1 and TRBJ1-6; maybe TRBD1 (5 bases). V lost 3 bases and J lost 8, with 11 bases in between. The CDR3 contains 13 residues. Germline CDR1 and CDR2: DFQATT and SNEGSKA (reference sequence). For the CDR3, the DNA is TGCAGTGCTAGTATTTCGGGGGATTCACCCCTCCACTTT. Protein product: CSASISGDSPLHF.

This chain joins TRBV7-8 and TRBJ2-1; 7 positions agree with TRBD2. Trimming removed 9 bases from V and 2 bases from J; junction bases left unmatched: 7. CDR1 and CDR2 (germline): SGHVS, FQNEAQ. The length of the CDR3 is 14 residues. CDR3 region: CASRAAGTYNEQFF. For the CDR3, the DNA is TGTGCCAGTCGGGCAGCGGGGACCTACAATGAGCAGTTCTTC.

This clone was seen more than once but under ten times. The CDR3 DNA is TGCAGTGCTAGTCCGCTCGGGGACAGTCGCGATTCGAACAATCAGCCCCAGCATTTT. This translates into CSASPLGDSRDSNNQPQHF. This chain joins TRBV20-1 and TRBJ1-5, with TRBD1 matching over 7 bases. Trimming at V came to 3 bases and at J to 3 bases, leaving 20 bases not matched to a gene. This CDR3 is built from 19 residues. In germline, CDR1 is DFQATT, CDR2 SNEGSKA (reference sequence).

CDR3 nucleotides: TGCGCCAGCAGCCAATCCTACACAGGGGACTCTGGAAACACCATATATTTT. It specifies CASSQSYTGDSGNTIYF. The chain has TRBV4-3 and TRBJ1-3; 7 positions match TRBD1. CDR1 is LGHNA, CDR2 YSLEER, per germline. V shed 2 bases and J 0 bases; nucleotides not matched to a gene: 7. The CDR3 totals 17 residues.

The chain combines TRBV10-2 with TRBJ1-5; D is possibly TRBD1 (5 bases). This CDR3 has 15 residues. Trimming removed 9 bases from V and 2 bases from J, with 17 bases in between. Germline V gene data show CDR1 as WSHSY and CDR2 as SAAADI. The CDR3 nucleotides read TGCGCCAGATGGGCGGGGCCCAGGGGCAATCAGCCCCAGCATTTT. This codes for CARWAGPRGNQPQHF.

In its sample, this clone was seen once. The chain uses TRBV5-4 and TRBJ1-4; 7 bases line up with TRBD1. This CDR3 contains 14 residues. Germline CDR1 reads SGHNT; CDR2 reads YYREEE (reference sequence). V trimming: 3 bases; J trimming: 11 bases; junction bases outside the gene matches: 10. This CDR3 is CASSSDRVNGKLFF. The CDR3 bases are TGTGCCAGCAGCTCCGACAGGGTTAATGGGAAACTGTTTTTT.

This chain uses TRBV29-1 with TRBJ2-5, with 12 bases that match TRBD2. The germline CDR1 and CDR2 sequences are SQVTM and ANQGSEA. CDR3 length equals 14 residues. V lost 6 bases and J lost 4; bases outside the gene matches: 6. The CDR3 sequence: CSVLPGLAGETQYF. CDR3 in DNA: TGCAGCGTGTTACCGGGACTAGCGGGAGAGACCCAGTACTTC.

Written as DNA, the CDR3 is TGTGCCTGGAGTCGGGGGGCAGGTGGCTACACCTTC. This encodes CAWSRGAGGYTF. V gene TRBV30 combines with J gene TRBJ1-2, with a possible D match to TRBD1 (6 bases). The ends were cut back, 2 bases at V and 7 bases at J, with 11 bases in the middle. Per the germline V gene, CDR1 is GTSNPN and CDR2 is SVGIG (reference sequence). This CDR3 is 12 amino acids long.

This chain connects TRBV11-3 to TRBJ2-2; D is unresolved. The germline V gene has CDR1 SGHNT and CDR2 YENEEA. Trimming left V 2 bases short and J 6 bases short, with 7 bases between. The CDR3 has 13 residues. The CDR3 sequence is CASSLRGSGELFF. The CDR3 DNA reads TGTGCCAGCAGCTTAAGAGGTTCCGGGGAGCTGTTTTTT.

This chain joins TRBV4-2 and TRBJ2-2; 8 bases are a match to TRBD2. The germline V gene encodes CDR1 LGHNA and CDR2 YNFKEQ. V was pared by 0 bases and J by 4 bases, with 4 bases of the junction left unmatched. The CDR3 contains 16 residues. CDR3 amino acids: CASSQDRSGGTGELFF. The CDR3 nucleotides are TGTGCCAGCAGCCAAGATCGCAGCGGGGGCACCGGGGAGCTGTTTTTT.

This chain links TRBV27 with TRBJ2-3; 7 bases are shared with TRBD2. Germline V gene data show CDR1 as MNHEY and CDR2 as SMNVEV (reference sequence). The ends lost 3 bases at V and 3 bases at J; junction bases unmatched: 6. The CDR3 consists of 15 residues. The CDR3 sequence is CASSFRWGGTDTQYF. The CDR3 nucleotides read TGTGCCAGCAGTTTTCGCTGGGGGGGAACAGATACGCAGTATTTT.

V is TRBV3-1 (or the pseudogene TRBV3-2) and J is TRBJ1-5; D not certain. The germline gives CDR1 LGHDT, CDR2 YNNKEL (reference sequence). CDR3 length: 14 amino acids. The V end lost 0 bases, the J end lost 9 bases, and 12 bases lay between the germline ends. CDR3 region: CASSQDLVGGPQHF. The DNA for the CDR3 is TGTGCCAGCAGCCAAGACCTGGTCGGCGGGCCCCAGCATTTT.

The chain uses TRBV30 and TRBJ1-3, with D maybe TRBD1 (6 bases). CDR3 size: 13 residues. With 4 bases removed from V and 6 bases from J, the gap between germline ends came to 13 bases. Germline CDR1 and CDR2: GTSNPN and SVGIG (reference sequence). The CDR3 spells CAWNTGRANTIYF. CDR3 DNA: TGTGCCTGGAATACAGGGAGGGCAAACACCATATATTTT.